This T cell receptor (beta chain) derives from a study of tumor-infiltrating lymphocytes in localized non-small cell lung cancer (dated by TCRdb to the early 2020s). About the study as a whole: The cohort covered several histologies, both smokers and never-smokers, and patients whose samples were collected after neoadjuvant chemotherapy. Each patient contributed resected tumor tissue and uninvolved lung tissue from the same patient, described as non-adjacent to the tumor. The same patients underwent several integrated assays, with TCR sequencing performed together with flow cytometry, multiplex immunofluorescence, RNA-seq, exome sequencing and proteomics. The overall ICON cohort was composed of under 190 surgical patients with localized non-small cell lung cancer whose tumors were resected. A total of some 56 patients were included in the paired tumor versus uninvolved lung comparison of immunoSEQ T-cell fraction. The paper as a whole reports these results and caveats: In line with immunofluorescence CD3 counts, TCRbeta sequencing supported higher T cell infiltration in tumors compared with uninvolved lung tissue. The TCR-derived T-cell fraction showed no difference between the flow cytometry-defined immunotypes IM1 (good prognosis) and IM2 (poor prognosis). Assay coverage varied across patients depending on available tissue quantity, so only a subset of the cohort had TCR sequencing. Because different assays used different pieces of the same tissue, technical variation could not be distinguished from intratumor heterogeneity.

This clone was recorded only once. No cognate antigen has been identified for it. No base-level quality is on record; no much larger clone is a single base apart. The V end loses 2 bases and the J end loses 5 bases, and a stretch of 9 bases separates them. The CDR3 sequence holds 13 residues, the cysteine and phenylalanine included. Only CDR3 DNA remains: 39 bases, in frame from the first base. The germline V gene specifies MNHEY as CDR1 and SVGAGI as CDR2. TCR sequencing with the immunoSEQ assay provided the T-cell fraction in tumor and uninvolved lung tissue. On the authors' methods: For survival analysis, patients were split into high (upper tertile) and low (lower two tertiles) T-cell fraction groups and compared by log-rank test. Paired tumor versus uninvolved lung differences in T-cell fraction were tested with a signed-rank test. This is the immuneACCESS table as TCRdb keeps it, with only in-frame sequences that have V and J called. A part of the clones is gone; compared with another copy, unresolved V genes explain less than half, and the rest is unexplained. D and trimming were read from the DNA, whereas the V and J calls and clone size are those reported in that table. The sample table contains around 12,000 clones; only one count was recorded for approximately 86% of them. Together, the top ten hold 7% to 10% of the sample.

Enrollment in ICON was initiated in April 2016, and the last patient was enrolled in the second half of 2018. From a subcohort of some 76 patients, fresh tumor and matched uninvolved tissue were collected for in-depth immune analyses, including TCR sequencing. TCR sequencing was performed on DNA isolated from bulk tissue, without cell sorting. Recombination linked TRBV6-5 to TRBJ1-1; the D gene is possibly TRBD1, with 5 bases matching. The specimen sequenced was uninvolved lung tissue not adjacent to the tumor. The TCR sequence derives from a human donor with non-small cell lung cancer. The CDR3 in this case is CASSYGGRTEAFF. The bases read TGTGCCAGCAGTTACGGGGGGAGGACTGAAGCTTTCTTT.